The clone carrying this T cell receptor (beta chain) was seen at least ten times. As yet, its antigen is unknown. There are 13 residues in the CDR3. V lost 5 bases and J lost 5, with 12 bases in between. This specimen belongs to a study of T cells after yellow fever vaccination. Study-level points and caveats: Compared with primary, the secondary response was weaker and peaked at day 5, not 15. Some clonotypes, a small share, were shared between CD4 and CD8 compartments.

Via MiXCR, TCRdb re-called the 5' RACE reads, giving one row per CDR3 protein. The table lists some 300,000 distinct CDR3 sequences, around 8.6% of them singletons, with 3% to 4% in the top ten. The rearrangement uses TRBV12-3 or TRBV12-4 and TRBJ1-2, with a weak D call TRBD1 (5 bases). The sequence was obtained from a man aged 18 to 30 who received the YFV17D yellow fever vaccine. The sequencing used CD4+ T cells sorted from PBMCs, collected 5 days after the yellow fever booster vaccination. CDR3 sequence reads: CASSPGTEYGYTF. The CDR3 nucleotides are TGTGCCAGCAGTCCAGGGACTGAGTATGGCTACACCTTC.